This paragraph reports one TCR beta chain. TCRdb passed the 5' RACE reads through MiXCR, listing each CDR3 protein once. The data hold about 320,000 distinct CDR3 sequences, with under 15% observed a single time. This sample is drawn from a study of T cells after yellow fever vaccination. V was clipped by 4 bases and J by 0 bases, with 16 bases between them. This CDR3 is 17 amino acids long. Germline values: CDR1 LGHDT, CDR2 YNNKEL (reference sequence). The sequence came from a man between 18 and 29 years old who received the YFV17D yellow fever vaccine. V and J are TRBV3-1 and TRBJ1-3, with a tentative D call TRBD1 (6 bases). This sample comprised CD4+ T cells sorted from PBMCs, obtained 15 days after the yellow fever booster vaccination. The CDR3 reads CASSPLGGFGSGNTIYF. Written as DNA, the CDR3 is TGTGCCAGCAGCCCCCTAGGGGGATTTGGCTCTGGAAACACCATATATTTT.